Listed below are T cell receptor beta chains from one sample, sequenced in a study of blood T cell repertoires in COVID-19. Only in-frame clones appear in the TCRdb table, and some are missing; sequencing was by immunoSEQ multiplex PCR. The repertoire holds under 200,000 clones, with 86% as singletons. Sequenced sample: PBMCs or T cells enriched from blood (not recorded which). Receptors were obtained from a man in his forties with acute COVID-19. Both conserved end residues are part of each CDR3. D genes are given only for firm matches. The listing skips clone size in some rows; elsewhere it reads once, few, many or a size class.

>TRBJ2-6|TRBV2|NA|NA
CASSARSSGANVLTF
TGTGCCAGCAGTGCGAGAAGCTCTGGGGCCAACGTCCTGACTTTC
>TRBJ1-2|TRBV28|NA|NA
CASSLYREGGYTF
TGTGCCAGCAGTTTGTACAGGGAGGGCGGCTACACCTTC
>TRBJ1-2|TRBV5-4|NA|NA
CASSLEDTLGYGYTF
TGTGCCAGCAGCTTGGAAGACACTCTGGGCTATGGCTACACCTTC
>TRBJ2-7|TRBV9|NA|NA
CASSVEGGAPGYEQYF
TGTGCCAGCAGCGTAGAGGGGGGGGCACCAGGCTACGAGCAGTACTTC
>TRBJ2-3|TRBV14|TRBD2|NA
CASSPLAGAFADTQYF
TGTGCCAGCAGCCCCCTCGCGGGAGCTTTCGCAGATACGCAGTATTTT
>TRBJ1-6|TRBV13|NA|few
CASSGSGENSPLHF
TGTGCCAGCTCAGGGTCAGGGGAAAATTCACCCCTCCACTTT
>TRBJ1-5|TRBV28|NA|NA
CASRPTGYWGNQPQHF
TGTGCCAGCAGACCAACGGGGTATTGGGGCAATCAGCCCCAGCATTTT
>TRBJ1-6|TRBV6-1|NA|few
CASSELYYRPSYNSPLHF
TGTGCCAGCAGTGAATTATATTACAGACCCTCCTATAATTCACCCCTCCACTTT
>TRBJ1-1|TRBV5-1|NA|NA
CASSFEPEGRTEAFF
TGCGCCAGCAGCTTCGAACCAGAGGGTCGGACTGAAGCTTTCTTT
>TRBJ1-2|TRBV4-3|TRBD1|NA
CASSQERDRGLGYTF
TGCGCCAGCAGCCAAGAGCGAGACAGGGGCCTAGGCTACACCTTC
>TRBJ1-5|TRBV30|NA|NA
CAWSVGREGQPQHF
TGTGCCTGGAGTGTAGGGAGGGAAGGTCAGCCCCAGCATTTT
>TRBJ1-2|TRBV6-4|TRBD1|NA
CASSEKGGSNYGYTF
TGTGCCAGCAGTGAGAAAGGGGGCTCTAACTATGGCTACACCTTC
>TRBJ1-5|TRBV10-2|TRBD1|few
CASRGQGISYQPQHF
TGCGCCAGCAGGGGACAGGGGATAAGTTATCAGCCCCAGCATTTT
>TRBJ1-1|TRBV5-1|NA|once
CASRGGGTEAFF
TGCGCCAGCAGAGGAGGAGGCACTGAAGCTTTCTTT
>TRBJ2-2|TRBV2|NA|NA
CASRVGESDTGELFF
TGTGCCAGCAGAGTTGGGGAGTCGGACACCGGGGAGCTGTTTTTT
>TRBJ1-1|TRBV19|NA|once
CASSIFNRVGTEAFF
TGTGCCAGTAGTATATTTAACAGGGTGGGCACTGAAGCTTTCTTT
>TRBJ2-7|TRBV19|NA|NA
CASSFGGVGSYEQYF
TGTGCCAGTAGTTTCGGCGGCGTGGGCTCCTACGAGCAGTACTTC
>TRBJ2-7|TRBV27|NA|NA
CASSFGRLREQYF
TGTGCCAGCAGTTTTGGGCGCTTAAGGGAGCAGTACTTC
>TRBJ1-3|TRBV3-1/TRBV3-2|NA|NA
CASSQRPQGSGTIYF
TGTGCCAGCAGCCAAAGGCCCCAGGGGTCGGGCACCATATATTTT
>TRBJ2-2|TRBV7-9|TRBD2|NA
CASRKLAGKDGELFF
TGTGCCAGCCGAAAACTAGCGGGAAAGGACGGGGAGCTGTTTTTT
>TRBJ2-7|TRBV19|TRBD2|once
CASRDSGRYEQYF
TGTGCCAGTAGGGATAGCGGGCGATACGAGCAGTACTTC
>TRBJ2-3|TRBV30|TRBD1|NA
CAWSAGTGHTDTQYF
TGTGCCTGGAGTGCCGGGACAGGGCACACAGATACGCAGTATTTT
>TRBJ2-7|TRBV27|TRBD2|NA
CASSFPGRAHEQYF
TGTGCCAGCAGTTTCCCGGGGAGGGCGCACGAGCAGTACTTC
>TRBJ1-6|TRBV2|NA|once
CAREIPGLANSPLHF
TGTGCCAGAGAGATACCGGGACTGGCTAATTCACCCCTCCACTTT